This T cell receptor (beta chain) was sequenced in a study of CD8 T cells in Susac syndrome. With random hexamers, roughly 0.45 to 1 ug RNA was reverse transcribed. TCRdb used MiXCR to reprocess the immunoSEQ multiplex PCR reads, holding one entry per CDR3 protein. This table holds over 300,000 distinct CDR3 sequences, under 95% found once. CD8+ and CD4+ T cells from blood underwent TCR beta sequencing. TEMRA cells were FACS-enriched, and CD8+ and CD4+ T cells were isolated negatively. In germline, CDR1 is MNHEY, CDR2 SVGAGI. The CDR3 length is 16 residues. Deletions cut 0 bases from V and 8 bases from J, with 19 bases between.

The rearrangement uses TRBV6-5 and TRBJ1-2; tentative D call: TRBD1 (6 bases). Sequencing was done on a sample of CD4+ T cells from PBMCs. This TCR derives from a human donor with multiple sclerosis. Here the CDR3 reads CASSYSSGGGLRGYTF. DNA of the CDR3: TGTGCCAGCAGTTACTCGAGTGGTGGGGGGCTCAGAGGCTACACCTTC.